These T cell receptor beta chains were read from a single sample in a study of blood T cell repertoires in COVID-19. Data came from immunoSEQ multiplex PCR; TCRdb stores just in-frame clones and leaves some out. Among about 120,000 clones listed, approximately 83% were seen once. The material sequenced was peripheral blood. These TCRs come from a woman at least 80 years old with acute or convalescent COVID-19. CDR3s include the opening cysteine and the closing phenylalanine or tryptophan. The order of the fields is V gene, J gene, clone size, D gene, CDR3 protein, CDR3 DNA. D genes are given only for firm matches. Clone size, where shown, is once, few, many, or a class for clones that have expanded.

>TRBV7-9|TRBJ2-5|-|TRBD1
CASSTIQGGVETQYF
TGTGCCAGCAGCACTATACAGGGGGGCGTGGAGACCCAGTACTTC
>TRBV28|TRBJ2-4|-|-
CASSVGENIQYF
TGTGCCAGCAGTGTTGGAGAAAACATTCAGTACTTC
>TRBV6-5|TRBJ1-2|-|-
CASSHVTGRESYTF
TGTGCCAGCAGCCACGTTACAGGGCGAGAAAGCTACACCTTC
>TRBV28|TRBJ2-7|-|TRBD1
CASTRQGSYEQYF
TGTGCCAGCACCCGACAGGGCTCCTACGAGCAGTACTTC
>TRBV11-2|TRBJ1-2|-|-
CASSPTVNYGYTF
TGTGCCAGCAGCCCTACAGTAAACTATGGCTACACCTTC
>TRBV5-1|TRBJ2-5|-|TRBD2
CASSLGASGGFYETQYF
TGCGCCAGCAGCTTGGGGGCTAGCGGGGGCTTTTACGAGACCCAGTACTTC
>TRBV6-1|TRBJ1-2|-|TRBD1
CASSERVGGTDYGYTF
TGTGCCAGCAGTGAACGTGTAGGGGGCACGGACTATGGCTACACCTTC
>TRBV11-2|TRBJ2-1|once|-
CASSSVGRGGYNEQFF
TGTGCCAGCAGCTCTGTAGGCCGGGGTGGGTACAATGAGCAGTTCTTC
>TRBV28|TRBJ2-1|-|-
CASSLGVWNEQFF
TGTGCCAGCAGTTTAGGAGTATGGAATGAGCAGTTCTTC
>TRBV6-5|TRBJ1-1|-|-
CASSYSFVSGATAFF
TGTGCCAGCAGTTACTCGTTCGTCTCAGGGGCGACAGCTTTCTTT
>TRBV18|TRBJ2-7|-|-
CASSPTAFSYEQYF
TGTGCCAGCTCACCGACAGCCTTCTCCTACGAGCAGTACTTC
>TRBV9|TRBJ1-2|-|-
CASSSPTGFSGYTF
TGTGCCAGCAGCTCCCCGACGGGTTTCTCTGGCTACACCTTC
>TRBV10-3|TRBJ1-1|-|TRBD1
CAISEDRGLAEAFF
TGTGCCATCAGTGAGGACAGGGGGCTAGCTGAAGCTTTCTTT
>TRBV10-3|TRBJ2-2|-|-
CAIRTTGNTGELFF
TGTGCCATCAGGACGACAGGGAACACCGGGGAGCTGTTTTTT
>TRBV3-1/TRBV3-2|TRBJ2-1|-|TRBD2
CASSRPGTSVSNEQFF
TGTGCCAGCAGCCGCCCAGGGACTAGCGTCTCCAATGAGCAGTTCTTC
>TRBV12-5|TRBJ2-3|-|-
CASGFAVADRSTDTQYF
TGTGCTAGTGGTTTCGCGGTAGCGGATCGTAGCACAGATACGCAGTATTTT
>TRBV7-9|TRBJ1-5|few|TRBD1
CASSFTGGGQPQHF
TGTGCCAGCAGTTTTACAGGGGGCGGTCAGCCCCAGCATTTT
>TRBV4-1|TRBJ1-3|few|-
CASSQESRQTSSGNTIYF
TGCGCCAGCAGCCAAGAATCCCGACAGACCTCTTCTGGAAACACCATATATTTT
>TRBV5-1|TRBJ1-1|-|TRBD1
CASSSGPGQGSSEAFF
TGCGCCAGCAGCTCGGGGCCGGGACAGGGATCATCTGAAGCTTTCTTT
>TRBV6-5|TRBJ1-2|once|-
CASSTGSAYGYTF
TGTGCCAGCAGCACCGGTTCTGCCTATGGCTACACCTTC
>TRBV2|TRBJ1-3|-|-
CASSEAAGDSGNTIYF
TGTGCCAGCAGTGAAGCGGCAGGGGACTCTGGAAACACCATATATTTT
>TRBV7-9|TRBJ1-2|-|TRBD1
CASSPGQGYGYTF
TGTGCCAGCAGCCCCGGACAGGGCTATGGCTACACCTTC
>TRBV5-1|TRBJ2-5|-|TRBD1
CASSLVGQGRETQYF
TGCGCCAGCAGCTTGGTGGGACAGGGCAGAGAGACCCAGTACTTC
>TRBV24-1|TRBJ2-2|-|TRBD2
CATSDRSGGGNTGELFF
TGTGCCACCAGTGACCGATCAGGCGGGGGTAACACCGGGGAGCTGTTTTTT
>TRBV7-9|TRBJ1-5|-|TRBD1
CASSFSRGGQGNQPQHF
TGTGCCAGCAGCTTTAGCAGGGGGGGACAGGGTAATCAGCCCCAGCATTTT
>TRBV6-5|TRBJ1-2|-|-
CASSQRWALASGYTF
TGTGCCAGCAGTCAAAGGTGGGCCCTTGCGAGTGGCTACACCTTC
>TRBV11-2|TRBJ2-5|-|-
CASSLDPGGFETQYF
TGTGCCAGCAGCTTAGATCCAGGGGGGTTTGAGACCCAGTACTTC
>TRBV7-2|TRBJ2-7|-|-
CASSSVIEQYF
TGTGCCAGCAGCTCAGTAATCGAGCAGTACTTC
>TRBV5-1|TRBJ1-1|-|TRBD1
CASSSGGTEAFF
TGCGCCAGCAGTTCAGGGGGCACTGAAGCTTTCTTT
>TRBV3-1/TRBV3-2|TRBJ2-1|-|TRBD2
CASSQDLRTSGGGNSYNEQFF
TGTGCCAGCAGCCAAGATCTGCGGACTAGCGGGGGGGGGAACTCCTACAATGAGCAGTTCTTC
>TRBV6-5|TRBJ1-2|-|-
CASSTGYGYTF
TGTGCCAGCAGTACCGGCTATGGCTACACCTTC
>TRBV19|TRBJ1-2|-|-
CASSIPGSTYGYTF
TGTGCCAGTAGTATTCCGGGGTCTACCTATGGCTACACCTTC
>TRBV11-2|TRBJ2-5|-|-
CASSLRLTSRGGETQYF
TGTGCCAGCAGCTTACGGTTGACTAGCAGGGGAGGAGAGACCCAGTACTTC
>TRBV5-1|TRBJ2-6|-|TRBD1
CASSFFRRTGPGSSGANVLTF
TGCGCCAGCAGCTTTTTCCGGAGGACAGGGCCGGGGTCGTCTGGGGCCAACGTCCTGACTTTC
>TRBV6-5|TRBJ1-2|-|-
CASSPGTSYGYTF
TGTGCCTCGTCCCCCGGGACTAGCTATGGCTACACCTTC
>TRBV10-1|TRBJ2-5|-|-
CASSQRPRDGTQYF
TGCGCCAGCAGTCAACGGCCCCGGGATGGGACCCAGTACTTC
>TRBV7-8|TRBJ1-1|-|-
CASSLNLETEAFF
TGTGCCAGCAGCCTTAACTTGGAGACTGAAGCTTTCTTT
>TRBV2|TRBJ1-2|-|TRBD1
CASRDRGRPDYGYTF
TGTGCCAGCAGAGACAGGGGCCGACCGGACTATGGCTACACCTTC
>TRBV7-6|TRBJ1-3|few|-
CASSLAPRAGNTIYF
TGTGCCAGCAGCTTAGCGCCCAGGGCGGGAAACACCATATATTTT
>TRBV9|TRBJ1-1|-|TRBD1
CASSLGTGTEAFF
TGTGCCAGCAGCCTCGGGACAGGGACTGAAGCTTTCTTT
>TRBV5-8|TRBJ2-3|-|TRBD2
CASSLAGGRTDTQYF
TGTGCCAGCAGCTTGGCGGGGGGGCGCACAGATACGCAGTATTTT
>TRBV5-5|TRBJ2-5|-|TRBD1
CASSVGQGVRQETQYF
TGTGCCAGCAGCGTGGGACAGGGTGTACGGCAGGAGACCCAGTACTTC
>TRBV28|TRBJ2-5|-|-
CASITQQGPEETQYF
TGTGCCAGCATCACCCAACAGGGCCCGGAGGAGACCCAGTACTTC
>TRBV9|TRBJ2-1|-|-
CASSPTAGSYNEQFF
TGTGCCAGCAGTCCAACAGCCGGTTCCTACAATGAGCAGTTCTTC
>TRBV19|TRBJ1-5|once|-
CASSIEGLSNQPQHF
TGTGCCAGTAGTATAGAGGGGCTGAGCAATCAGCCCCAGCATTTT
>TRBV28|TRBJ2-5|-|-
CASSFGGRETQYF
TGTGCCAGCAGTTTTGGAGGGAGGGAGACCCAGTACTTC
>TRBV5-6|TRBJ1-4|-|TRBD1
CASSRGTDGNEKLFF
TGTGCCAGCAGCCGCGGGACAGACGGGAATGAAAAACTGTTTTTT
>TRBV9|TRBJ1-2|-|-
CASSVDRRTARSNYGYTF
TGTGCCAGCAGCGTAGACCGTCGGACAGCCAGATCTAACTATGGCTACACCTTC
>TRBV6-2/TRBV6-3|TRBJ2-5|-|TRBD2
CASSPSGDQETQYF
TGTGCCAGCAGCCCTAGCGGGGATCAAGAGACCCAGTACTTC